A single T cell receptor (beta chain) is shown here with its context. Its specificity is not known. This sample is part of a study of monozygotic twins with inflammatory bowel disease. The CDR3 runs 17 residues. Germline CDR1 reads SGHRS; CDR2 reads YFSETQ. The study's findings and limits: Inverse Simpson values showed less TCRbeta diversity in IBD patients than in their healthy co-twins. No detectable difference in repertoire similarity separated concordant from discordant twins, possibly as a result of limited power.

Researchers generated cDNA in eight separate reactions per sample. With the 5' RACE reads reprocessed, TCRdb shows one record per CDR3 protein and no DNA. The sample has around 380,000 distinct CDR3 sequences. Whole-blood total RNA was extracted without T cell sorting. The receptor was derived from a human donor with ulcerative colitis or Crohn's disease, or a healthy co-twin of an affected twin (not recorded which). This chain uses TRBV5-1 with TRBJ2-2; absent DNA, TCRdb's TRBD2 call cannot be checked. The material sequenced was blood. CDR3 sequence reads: CASSERGTSGRAGELFF.